This T cell receptor beta chain was found in a study of OX40 agonist ivuxolimab in advanced cancers. Autoimmune disease history or systemic immunosuppression meant exclusion. V lost 5 bases and J lost 2, with 16 bases in between. The CDR3 is made up of 15 amino acids. Germline V CDR1 and CDR2: SGHVS, FQNEAQ. This table comes from immunoSEQ multiplex PCR, and its TCRdb copy is limited to in-frame clones, with some not included. The sample shows 60,000 to 70,000 clones, approximately 86% of them seen only once. Here the sequenced sample was CD4+ or CD8+ T cells sorted from blood, taken in a trial of the OX40 agonist ivuxolimab. This clonotype originated in an adult with an advanced solid tumor such as melanoma, head and neck, liver or kidney cancer. The chain joins TRBV7-8 to TRBJ2-7; a possible D gene is TRBD2 (6 bases). This CDR3 reads CASSNRRATPYEQYF. As DNA, the CDR3 is TGTGCCAGCAGCAACCGGAGGGCAACTCCCTACGAGCAGTACTTC.